The 16 T cell receptor beta chains presented below share a single source sample, sequenced in a study of regulatory T cells in long-lasting Graves disease (dated by TCRdb to 2020 to 2023). This specimen's time point label, interpreted: newly diagnosed GD, antithyroid drugs for less than 3 months. RNA was extracted from PBMCs in TRIzol for both TCR sequencing and RNA sequencing. Libraries came from multiplex PCR. TCRdb lists the instrument as Illumina HiSeq 4000. iRepertoire HTBI primers and Arm-PCR amplification of CDR3 regions were used to construct TCR beta libraries. TCRdb ran its own pipeline on the public reads, namely fastp trimming at Q25 and MiXCR clone calling, and kept in-frame beta chains. Every entry covers one CDR3 protein and lists the most common genes and DNA from its rows. For this sample the table gives 350,000 to 500,000 distinct CDR3 sequences, of which 13% to 15% were detected only once. Approximately 19% of the sample is held by the ten biggest clonotypes.

These data also formed part of another study, on T cells in Graves' hyperthyroidism and ophthalmopathy.

The source was peripheral blood mononuclear cells (PBMCs), collected at new diagnosis, from a patient treated with antithyroid drugs. These receptor sequences come from a woman aged 45 to 65 with Graves disease. Donor details come from another sample of the same person, matched by shared clones.

This clonotype was found many times. The chain joins TRBV27 to TRBJ2-7, with D tentatively TRBD1 (6 bases). Germline loops: CDR1 MNHEY, CDR2 SMNVEV (reference sequence). CDR3 size: 14 residues. V dropped 3 bases and J dropped 4 bases, with 13 bases sitting between them. The CDR3 sequence: CASSFDGTRYEQYF. The CDR3 DNA reads TGTGCCAGCAGTTTTGATGGGACAAGATACGAGCAGTACTTC.

This clonotype was seen at least ten times. The V and J genes are TRBV7-3 and TRBJ2-5; TRBD2 aligns across 10 bases. The V segment lost 1 base and the J segment 1 base; nucleotides outside the gene matches: 12. Germline CDR1 is SGHTA and CDR2 is FQGTGA. The CDR3 contains 19 residues. CDR3 sequence reads: CASSLKPRTSGTLQETQYF. The CDR3, as DNA: TGTGCCAGCAGCTTAAAACCCCGCACTAGCGGGACCCTCCAAGAGACCCAGTACTTC.

This clonotype was detected ten times or more. V and J are TRBV28 and TRBJ2-1; D may correspond to TRBD1 or TRBD2 (5 bases each). This CDR3 has 15 residues. The germline V gene has CDR1 MDHEN and CDR2 SYDVKM. The V and J ends lost 4 bases and 2 bases respectively, with 12 bases between them. Here the CDR3 reads CASSSAGAAYNEQFF. The CDR3, as DNA: TGTGCCAGCAGTTCCGCCGGGGCCGCCTACAATGAGCAGTTCTTC. Drawing the rest from reference TRBV28 and TRBJ2-1, the complete variable domain is DVKVTQSSRYLVKRTGEKVFLECVQDMDHENMFWYRQDPGLGLRLIYFSYDVKMKEKGDIPEGYSVSREKKERFSLILESASTNQTSMYLCASSSAGAAYNEQFFGPGTRLTVL.

This clonotype has at least ten counts. The chain is built from TRBV12-3 or TRBV12-4 and TRBJ1-1, with D possibly TRBD1 on 5 matching bases. The CDR3 spans 15 residues. The ends were cut back, 2 bases at V and 1 base at J, with 11 bases in the middle. CDR3: CASSLTGGRNTEAFF. For the CDR3, the DNA is TGTGCCAGCAGTTTAACAGGCGGGAGGAACACTGAAGCTTTCTTT.

This clonotype was detected many times. The chain carries TRBV20-1 and TRBJ2-7; D unclear. Germline V gene data show CDR1 as DFQATT and CDR2 as SNEGSKA (reference sequence). The CDR3 totals 14 residues. Trimming took 0 bases from V and 4 from J, leaving 13 bases between them. CDR3 nucleotide sequence: TGCAGTGCTAGAGATCCGGCCAGCTTATACGAGCAGTACTTC. Protein: CSARDPASLYEQYF.

The chain couples TRBV5-6 to TRBJ1-1; TRBD1 matches at 8 bases. The length of the CDR3 is 15 residues. The germline V gene encodes CDR1 SGHDT and CDR2 YYEEEE. J gave up 1 base and V 3 bases, and 5 bases lay outside the gene matches. DNA for the CDR3: TGTGCCAGCAGCTCACTGGGACAGGAGAACACTGAAGCTTTCTTT. Protein product: CASSSLGQENTEAFF.

V is TRBV18 and J is TRBJ2-7; D unclear. The CDR3 loop spans 17 amino acids. Per the germline V gene, CDR1 is KGHSH and CDR2 is LQKENI. V was shortened by 3 bases and J by 4 bases, with 22 bases between the two germline ends. CDR3 sequence: CASSPFESVLSSYEQYF. For the CDR3, the DNA is TGTGCCAGCTCACCTTTTGAGTCGGTCCTGTCTTCTTACGAGCAGTACTTC. Full variable domain (remainder filled in from reference TRBV18 and TRBJ2-7): NAGVMQNPRHLVRRRGQEARLRCSPMKGHSHVYWYRQLPEEGLKFMVYLQKENIIDESGMPKERFSAEFPKEGPSILRIQQVVRGDSAAYFCASSPFESVLSSYEQYFGPGTRLTVT.

This clonotype was picked up many times. V gene TRBV13 combines with J gene TRBJ2-1, with TRBD2 as a possible D gene (7 bases). Per the germline V gene, CDR1 is PRHDT and CDR2 is FYEKMQ (reference sequence). The length of the CDR3 is 15 residues. Trimming cost V 1 base and J 6 bases, with 13 bases left between them. CDR3 protein: CASSLVGGLSNEQFF. In DNA, the CDR3 is TGTGCCAGCAGCTTAGTCGGGGGGCTGAGCAATGAGCAGTTCTTC. The full variable domain, in which reference TRBV13 and TRBJ2-1 provide the parts outside the CDR3, is AAGVIQSPRHLIKEKRETATLKCYPIPRHDTVYWYQQGPGQDPQFLISFYEKMQSDKGSIPDRFSAQQFSDYHSELNMSSLELGDSALYFCASSLVGGLSNEQFFGPGTRLTVL.

This chain joins TRBV11-2 and TRBJ2-3; TRBD2 aligns across 15 bases. The V and J ends lost 5 bases and 6 bases, in that order; junction bases with no gene match: 6. Germline V lookup: CDR1 SGHAT, CDR2 FQNNGV. This CDR3 is built from 16 residues. DNA for the CDR3: TGTGCCAGCAGCCGGGGACTAGCGGGAGGACATGATACGCAGTATTTT. Its protein is CASSRGLAGGHDTQYF.

At least ten counts were recorded for this clonotype. The rearrangement uses TRBV2 and TRBJ2-1; D might be TRBD1 (6 bases). The CDR3 covers 12 residues. Germline CDR1 SNHLY, CDR2 FYNNEI. Trimming took 11 bases from V and 4 from J, leaving 12 bases between them. The CDR3 spells CAQGPRYNEQFF. The DNA of the CDR3 is TGTGCCCAGGGGCCGAGATACAATGAGCAGTTCTTC. The full variable domain, completed using reference TRBV2 and TRBJ2-1, is EPEVTQTPSHQVTQMGQEVILRCVPISNHLYFYWYRQILGQKVEFLVSFYNNEISEKSEIFDDQFSVERPDGSNFTLKIRSTKLEDSAMYFCAQGPRYNEQFFGPGTRLTVL.

This chain links TRBV5-1 with TRBJ2-5, with TRBD2 as a possible D gene (6 bases). CDR1 is SGHRS, CDR2 YFSETQ, per germline. This CDR3 has 13 amino acids. V lost 0 bases to trimming and J lost 7 bases, with 10 bases between them. DNA of the CDR3: TGCGCCAGCAGCTTGGGACTAGTAGTGACCCAGTACTTC. Protein sequence: CASSLGLVVTQYF.

Many counts were recorded for this clonotype. V is TRBV28 and J is TRBJ2-3; D may be TRBD1 or TRBD2 (5 bases each). This CDR3 has 12 residues. Germline loops: CDR1 MDHEN, CDR2 SYDVKM. CDR3: CASGSVTDTQYF. CDR3 sequence (DNA): TGTGCATCAGGGAGTGTCACAGATACGCAGTATTTT.

This clonotype was seen ten or more times. V usage is TRBV28 and J usage is TRBJ1-4, with TRBD1 identical over 8 bases. The CDR3 is made up of 18 amino acids. V was pared by 7 bases and J by 2 bases, with 15 bases of the junction left unmatched. The germline V gene encodes CDR1 MDHEN and CDR2 SYDVKM. The CDR3 is CASNLGTGQLRTNEKLFF. In DNA form, the CDR3 reads TGTGCCAGCAACCTGGGGACAGGTCAGCTGAGGACTAATGAAAAACTGTTTTTT.

This clonotype was seen a few times. V and J are TRBV27 and TRBJ2-1, with D perhaps TRBD1 (5 bases). The DNA end lines up better with TRBJ2-5; the J call may be wrong. CDR1 is MNHEY and CDR2 is SMNVEV in the germline V gene (reference sequence). CDR3 length equals 15 residues. The CDR3 loop reads CASSSGRAPVETQYF. The CDR3 DNA follows: TGTGCCAGCAGTTCGGGCAGGGCTCCGGTAGAGACCCAGTACTTC.

In regard to this clonotype: This may be a read error: a much more frequent sequence differs by one nucleotide. This rearrangement joins TRBV2 to TRBJ1-5; D not certain. The CDR3 is 13 amino acids. CDR1 is SNHLY, CDR2 FYNNEI, per germline. V lost 6 bases, J lost 7 bases, and 13 bases lay in between. This chain's CDR3 is CASRYGLRQPQHF. CDR3 sequence (DNA): TGTGCCAGCAGGTACGGGTTAAGGCAGCCCCAGCATTTT. Combining the CDR3 with reference TRBV2 and TRBJ1-5 gives the whole variable domain EPEVTQTPSHQVTQMGQEVILRCVPISNHLYFYWYRQILGQKVEFLVSFYNNEISEKSEIFDDQFSVERPDGSNFTLKIRSTKLEDSAMYFCASRYGLRQPQHFGDGTRLSIL.

This clonotype was observed many times. The CDR3 region is CASGGTWGQETQYF. The CDR3 DNA is TGTGCCAGCGGGGGGACATGGGGCCAAGAGACCCAGTACTTC. The rearrangement links TRBV19 to TRBJ2-5, with D possibly TRBD2 on 7 matching bases. Germline CDR1 is LNHDA and CDR2 is SQIVND (reference sequence). The V end was cut by 9 bases, the J end by 1 base, with 15 bases between. This CDR3 has 14 amino acids.